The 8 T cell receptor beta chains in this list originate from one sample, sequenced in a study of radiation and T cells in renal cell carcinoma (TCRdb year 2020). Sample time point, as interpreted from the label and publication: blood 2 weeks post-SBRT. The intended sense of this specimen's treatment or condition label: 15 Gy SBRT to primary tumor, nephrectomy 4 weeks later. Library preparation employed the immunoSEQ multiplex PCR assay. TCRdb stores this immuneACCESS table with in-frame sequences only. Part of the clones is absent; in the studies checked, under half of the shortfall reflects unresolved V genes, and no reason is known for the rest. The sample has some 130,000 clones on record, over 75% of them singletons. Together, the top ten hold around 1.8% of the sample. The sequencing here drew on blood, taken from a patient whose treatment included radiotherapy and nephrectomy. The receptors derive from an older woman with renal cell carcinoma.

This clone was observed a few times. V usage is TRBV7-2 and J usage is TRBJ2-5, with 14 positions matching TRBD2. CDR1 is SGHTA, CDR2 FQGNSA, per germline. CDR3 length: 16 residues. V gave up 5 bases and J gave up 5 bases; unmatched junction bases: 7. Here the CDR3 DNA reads TGTGCCAGCAGCGCCCTGGGACTAGCGGGAGCGGAGACCCAGTACTTC. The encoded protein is CASSALGLAGAETQYF.

The DNA of the CDR3 is TGTGCCAGTAGTATCCGGCGAGGGGCTAGCAATCAGCCCCAGCATTTT. The encoded protein is CASSIRRGASNQPQHF. The chain employs TRBV19 and TRBJ1-5; TRBD1 might be the D (5 bases). Germline V gives CDR1 LNHDA, CDR2 SQIVND (reference sequence). Trimming shortened V by 3 bases and J by 0 bases, and 12 bases separated the two germline ends. The CDR3 runs to 16 residues.

CDR3 coding DNA: TGCGCCAGCAGCCCGGAGGCGGAGTCCTACGAGCAGTACTTC. Translating it yields CASSPEAESYEQYF. This chain links TRBV5-1 with TRBJ2-7; TRBD2 is a possible D gene (5 bases). V was clipped by 4 bases and J by 1 base, with 12 bases between them. This CDR3 spans 14 amino acids. Per the germline V gene, CDR1 is SGHRS and CDR2 is YFSETQ. Together with reference TRBV5-1 and TRBJ2-7, the CDR3 gives the full variable domain: KAGVTQTPRYLIKTRGQQVTLSCSPISGHRSVSWYQQTPGQGLQFLFEYFSETQRNKGNFPGRFSGRQFSNSRSEMNVSTLELGDSALYLCASSPEAESYEQYFGPGTRLTVT.

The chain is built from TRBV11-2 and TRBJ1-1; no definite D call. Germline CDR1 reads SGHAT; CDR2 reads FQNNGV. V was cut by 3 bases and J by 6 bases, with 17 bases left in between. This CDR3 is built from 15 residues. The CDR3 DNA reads TGTGCCAGCAGCTTGGGCACCTACATTGGGGCTGAAGCTTTCTTT. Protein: CASSLGTYIGAEAFF.

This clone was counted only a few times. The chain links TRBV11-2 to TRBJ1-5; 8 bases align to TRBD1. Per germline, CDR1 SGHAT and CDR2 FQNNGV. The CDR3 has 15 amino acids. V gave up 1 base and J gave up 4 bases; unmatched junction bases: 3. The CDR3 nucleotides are TGTGCCAGCAGCTTAGGGCAGGGGGCAAATCAGCCCCAGCATTTT. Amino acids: CASSLGQGANQPQHF.

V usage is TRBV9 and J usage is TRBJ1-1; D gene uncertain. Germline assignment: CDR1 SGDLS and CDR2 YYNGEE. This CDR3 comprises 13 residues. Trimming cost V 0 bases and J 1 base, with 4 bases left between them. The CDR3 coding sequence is TGTGCCAGCAGCGTAGAAACGAACACTGAAGCTTTCTTT. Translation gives CASSVETNTEAFF.

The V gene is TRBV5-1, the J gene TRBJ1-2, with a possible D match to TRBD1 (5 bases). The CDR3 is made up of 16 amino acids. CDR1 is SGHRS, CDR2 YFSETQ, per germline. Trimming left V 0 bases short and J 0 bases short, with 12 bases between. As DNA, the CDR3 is TGCGCCAGCAGCTTGGAGCCGGGGACTTCTAACTATGGCTACACCTTC. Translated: CASSLEPGTSNYGYTF.

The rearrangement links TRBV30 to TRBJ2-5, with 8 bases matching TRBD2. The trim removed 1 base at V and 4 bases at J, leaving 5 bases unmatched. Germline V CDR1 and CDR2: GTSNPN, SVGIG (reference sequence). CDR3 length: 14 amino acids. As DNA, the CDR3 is TGTGCCTGGAGTGCCGGGCTAGCGGGAGAGACCCAGTACTTC. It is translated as CAWSAGLAGETQYF.